This T cell receptor beta chain came from a study of CD8 T cells in Susac syndrome (dated by TCRdb to between 2019 and 2020). For context, the study as a whole: The study used repertoire sequencing to test whether antigen drove CD8+ T cell activation and differentiation in Susac syndrome.

CDR1 and CDR2 are drawn from the germline V gene (reference sequence): MNHEY, SMNVEV. V was cut back by 3 bases and J by 8 bases, leaving a gap of 19 bases between them. CDR3 length: 15 amino acids, cysteine to phenylalanine. Solely the CDR3 DNA is kept, with 45 bases framed from the first base. Beyond this particular receptor, the publication reports: The number of individuals in the TCR sequencing and HLA analysis was recognized as being relatively small.

Remarks on this clonotype: Its antigen target is currently unknown. Nothing much larger sits one base from this clone, and base qualities are not available.

RNA was extracted using the RNeasy kit, and about 0.5 to 1 ug of the RNA was reverse transcribed with random hexamers. TCR beta CDR3 regions were amplified with the immunoSEQ multiplex PCR assay covering 54 Vbeta and 13 Jbeta segments. Bias from PCR amplification was corrected by using a synthetic template baseline for primer optimization and for computational correction. As for the authors' bioinformatics: Reads were assigned to V, D and J genes according to IMGT and analyzed in immunoSEQ Analyzer, with only productive sequences retained. Clonality was calculated as one minus the Shannon entropy normalized by log2 of the number of productive unique sequences. Public and private clones were assessed among the 100 most prevalent clones of each patient and control. A clone was defined as Susac-specific if it was absent from the healthy and MS cohorts, from 1052 published viral clones and from other ImmuneACCESS disease sequences. The public reads were quality trimmed at Q25 with fastp and then assembled into clones with MiXCR by TCRdb, keeping productive beta chains. A single entry per CDR3 protein holds the most common genes and DNA from its merged rows. V and J calls and clone size were set by TCRdb, not the authors. Across this sample there are a few hundred thousand distinct CDR3 sequences, with about 91% seen only once. The ten largest make up around 0.07% of the sample.

High-throughput TCR beta sequencing profiled peripheral blood CD8+ and CD4+ T cells from healthy donors, Susac syndrome patients and multiple sclerosis patients. Multiple sclerosis controls were treatment-naive patients with stable or active relapsing-remitting disease fulfilling revised McDonald criteria. CD8+ TEMRA cells were enriched by FACS, while bulk CD8+ and CD4+ T cells were purified by magnetic negative isolation. Blood was drawn into EDTA tubes, processed within 24 hours, and PBMCs were isolated by density gradient centrifugation. PBMCs destined for TCR sequencing were cryopreserved in liquid nitrogen and later thawed in a 37 °C water bath. The sorted or isolated CD4+, CD8+ and CD8+ TEMRA cells reached a purity of at least 90%.

The sequence was collected from a human donor with multiple sclerosis. The V and J segments used are TRBV27 and TRBJ1-2, with the D gene not clear enough to name. The sequenced sample consisted of CD4+ T cells from PBMCs. The DNA reads TGTGCCAGCAGTTTCGGGGTTCGGAATCGAGCAGGCTACACCTTC. Translated, this is CASSFGVRNRAGYTF.